This T cell receptor (beta chain) derives from a study of PD-1 blockade in classical Hodgkin lymphoma. Study-level results: Before treatment, complete responders showed about the same diversity as newly diagnosed patients.

As for time point: cycle 4 day 1 (C4D1), after five to seven weeks of nivolumab. Each and every patient relapsed after autologous stem cell transplantation, and patients got differing brentuximab vedotin exposure. This CDR3 has 13 residues. Per the germline V gene, CDR1 is SGHNT and CDR2 is YYREEE (reference sequence). The J segment lost 10 bases and the V segment lost 7 bases, leaving 9 bases of the junction unmatched. The method was immunoSEQ multiplex PCR; TCRdb's version includes in-frame clones alone and lacks a portion of them. The repertoire holds roughly 60,000 clones, with approximately 92% as singletons. On this clone itself: Antigen specificity is unknown.

This rearrangement joins TRBV5-4 to TRBJ2-1, with 9 bases identical to TRBD1. The sample here was peripheral blood mononuclear cells (PBMCs), taken before the fourth cycle of nivolumab. The TCR originated in a human donor with classical Hodgkin lymphoma. This CDR3 reads CASFRDRVFEQFF. CDR3 sequence (DNA): TGTGCCAGCTTCCGGGACAGGGTTTTCGAGCAGTTCTTC.